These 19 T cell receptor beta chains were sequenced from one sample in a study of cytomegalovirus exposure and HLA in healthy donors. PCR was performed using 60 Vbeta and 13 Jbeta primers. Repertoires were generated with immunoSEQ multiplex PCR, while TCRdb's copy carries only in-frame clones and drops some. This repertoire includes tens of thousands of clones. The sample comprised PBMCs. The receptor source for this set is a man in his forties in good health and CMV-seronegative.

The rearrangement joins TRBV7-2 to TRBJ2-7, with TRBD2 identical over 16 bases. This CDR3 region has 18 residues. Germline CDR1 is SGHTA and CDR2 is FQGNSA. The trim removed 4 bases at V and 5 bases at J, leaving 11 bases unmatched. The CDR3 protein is CASSSGPGLAGGPNEQYF. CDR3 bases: TGTGCCAGCAGCTCGGGTCCGGGACTAGCGGGGGGGCCCAACGAGCAGTACTTC.

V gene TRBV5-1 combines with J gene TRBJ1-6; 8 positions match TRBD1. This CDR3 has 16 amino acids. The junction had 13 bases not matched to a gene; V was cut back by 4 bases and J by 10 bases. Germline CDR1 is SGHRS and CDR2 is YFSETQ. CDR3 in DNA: TGCGCCAGCAGCGGGGGGACAGGCAATGTCCGGTCACCCCTCCACTTT. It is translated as CASSGGTGNVRSPLHF. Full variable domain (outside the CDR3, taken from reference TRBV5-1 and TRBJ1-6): KAGVTQTPRYLIKTRGQQVTLSCSPISGHRSVSWYQQTPGQGLQFLFEYFSETQRNKGNFPGRFSGRQFSNSRSEMNVSTLELGDSALYLCASSGGTGNVRSPLHFGNGTRLTVT.

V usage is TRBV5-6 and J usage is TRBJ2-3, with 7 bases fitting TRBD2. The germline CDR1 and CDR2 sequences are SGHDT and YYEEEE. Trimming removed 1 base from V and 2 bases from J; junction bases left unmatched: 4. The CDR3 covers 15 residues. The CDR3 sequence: CASSLRAGYTDTQYF. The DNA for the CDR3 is TGTGCCAGCAGCTTGAGAGCGGGGTACACAGATACGCAGTATTTT.

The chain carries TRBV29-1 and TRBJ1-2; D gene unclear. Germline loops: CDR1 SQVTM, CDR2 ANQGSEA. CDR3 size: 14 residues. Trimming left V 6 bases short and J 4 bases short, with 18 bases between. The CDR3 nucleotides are TGCAGCGTCCCCCCCGGTCGAACTTCCTATGGCTACACCTTC. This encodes CSVPPGRTSYGYTF.

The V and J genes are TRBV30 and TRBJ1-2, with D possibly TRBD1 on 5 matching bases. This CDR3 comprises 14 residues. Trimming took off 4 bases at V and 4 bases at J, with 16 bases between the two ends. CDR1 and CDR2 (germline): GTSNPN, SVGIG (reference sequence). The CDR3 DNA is TGTGCCTGGACCATACCGGGGGGGTCCTATGGCTACACCTTC. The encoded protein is CAWTIPGGSYGYTF.

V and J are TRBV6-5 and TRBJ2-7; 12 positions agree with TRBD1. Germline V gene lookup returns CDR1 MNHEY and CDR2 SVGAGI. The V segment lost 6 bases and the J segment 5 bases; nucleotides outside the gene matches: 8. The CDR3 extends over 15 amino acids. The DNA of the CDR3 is TGTGCCAGCAGACGCCGGGACAGGGGGCTGAACGAGCAGTACTTC. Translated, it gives CASRRRDRGLNEQYF.

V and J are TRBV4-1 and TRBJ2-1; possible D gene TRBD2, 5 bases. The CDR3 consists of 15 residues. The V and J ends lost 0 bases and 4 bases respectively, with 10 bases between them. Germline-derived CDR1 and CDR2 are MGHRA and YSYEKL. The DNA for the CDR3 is TGCGCCAGCAGCCAAGAACAACGGACTTACAATGAGCAGTTCTTC. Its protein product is CASSQEQRTYNEQFF.

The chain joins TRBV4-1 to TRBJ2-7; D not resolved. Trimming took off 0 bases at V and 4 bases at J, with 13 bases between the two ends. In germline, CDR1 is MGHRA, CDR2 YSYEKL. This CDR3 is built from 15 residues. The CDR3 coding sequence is TGCGCCAGCAGCCAAGATAACAGAAGAAGGTACGAGCAGTACTTC. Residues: CASSQDNRRRYEQYF.

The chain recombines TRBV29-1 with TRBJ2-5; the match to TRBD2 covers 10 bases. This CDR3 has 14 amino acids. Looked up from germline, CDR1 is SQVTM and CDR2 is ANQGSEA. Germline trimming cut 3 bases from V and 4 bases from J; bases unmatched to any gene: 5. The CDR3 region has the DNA TGCAGCGTTGATAATCCTAGCGGGGGAGAGACCCAGTACTTC. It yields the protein CSVDNPSGGETQYF.

The CDR3 region is CASSIVQAGNQPQHF. As DNA, the CDR3 is TGTGCCAGTAGTATAGTTCAGGCCGGCAATCAGCCCCAGCATTTT. The chain has TRBV19 and TRBJ1-5; no definite D call. Trimming took off 1 base at V and 2 bases at J, with 9 bases between the two ends. From germline, CDR1 is LNHDA and CDR2 SQIVND (reference sequence). This CDR3 is 15 amino acids long. The whole variable domain, filled in from reference TRBV19 and TRBJ1-5, reads DGGITQSPKYLFRKEGQNVTLSCEQNLNHDAMYWYRQDPGQGLRLIYYSQIVNDFQKGDIAEGYSVSREKKESFPLTVTSAQKNPTAFYLCASSIVQAGNQPQHFGDGTRLSIL.

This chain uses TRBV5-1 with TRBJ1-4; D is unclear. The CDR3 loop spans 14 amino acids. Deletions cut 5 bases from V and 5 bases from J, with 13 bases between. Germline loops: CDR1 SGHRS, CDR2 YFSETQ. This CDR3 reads CASSLGRGNEKLFF. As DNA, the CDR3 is TGCGCCAGCAGTTTAGGTCGAGGAAATGAAAAACTGTTTTTT.

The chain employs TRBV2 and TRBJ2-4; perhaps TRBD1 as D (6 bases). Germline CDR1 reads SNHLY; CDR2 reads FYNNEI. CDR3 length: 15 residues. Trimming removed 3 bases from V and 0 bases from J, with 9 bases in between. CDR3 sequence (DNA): TGTGCCAGCAGTGAGTTCAGGGGAGCCAAAAACATTCAGTACTTC. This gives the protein CASSEFRGAKNIQYF.

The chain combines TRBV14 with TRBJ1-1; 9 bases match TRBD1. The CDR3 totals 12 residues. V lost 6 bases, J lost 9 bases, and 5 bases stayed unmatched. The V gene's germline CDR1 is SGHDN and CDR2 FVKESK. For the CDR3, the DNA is TGTGCCAGCAGTCTCTACAGGGGGCAAGCTTTCTTT. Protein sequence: CASSLYRGQAFF. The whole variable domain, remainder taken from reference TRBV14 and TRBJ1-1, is EAGVTQFPSHSVIEKGQTVTLRCDPISGHDNLYWYRRVMGKEIKFLLHFVKESKQDESGMPNNRFLAERTGGTYSTLKVQPAELEDSGVYFCASSLYRGQAFFGQGTRLTVV.

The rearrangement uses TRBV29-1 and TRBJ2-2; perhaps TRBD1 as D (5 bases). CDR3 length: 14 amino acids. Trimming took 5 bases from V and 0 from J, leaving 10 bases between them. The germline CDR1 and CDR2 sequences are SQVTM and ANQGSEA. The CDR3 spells CSVRTHSNTGELFF. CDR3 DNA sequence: TGCAGCGTTCGGACACACTCGAACACCGGGGAGCTGTTTTTT.

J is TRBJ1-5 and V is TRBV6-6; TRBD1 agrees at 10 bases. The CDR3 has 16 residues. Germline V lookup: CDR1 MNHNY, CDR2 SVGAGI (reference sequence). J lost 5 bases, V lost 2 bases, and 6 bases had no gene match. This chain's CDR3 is CASSYPRQGADQPQHF. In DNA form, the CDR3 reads TGTGCCAGCAGTTACCCTAGACAGGGGGCTGATCAGCCCCAGCATTTT.

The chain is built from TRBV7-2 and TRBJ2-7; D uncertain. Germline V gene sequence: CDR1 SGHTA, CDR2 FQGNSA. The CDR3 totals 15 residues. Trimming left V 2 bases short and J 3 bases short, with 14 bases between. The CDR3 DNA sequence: TGTGCCAGCAGCTTAACCCAACAAGGAGACTACGAGCAGTACTTC. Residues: CASSLTQQGDYEQYF.

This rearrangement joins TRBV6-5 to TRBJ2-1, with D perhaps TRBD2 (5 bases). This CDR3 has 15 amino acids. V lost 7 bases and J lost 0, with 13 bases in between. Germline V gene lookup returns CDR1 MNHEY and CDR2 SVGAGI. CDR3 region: CASNPGVSSYNEQFF. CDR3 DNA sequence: TGTGCCAGCAACCCCGGGGTCAGCTCCTACAATGAGCAGTTCTTC.

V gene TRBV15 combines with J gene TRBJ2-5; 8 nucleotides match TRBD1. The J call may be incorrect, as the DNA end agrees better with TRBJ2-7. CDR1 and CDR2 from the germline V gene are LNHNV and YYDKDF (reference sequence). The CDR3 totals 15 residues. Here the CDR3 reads CATSRSGGLGYEQYF. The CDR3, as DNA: TGTGCCACCAGCAGGTCAGGGGGCCTAGGCTACGAGCAGTACTTC.

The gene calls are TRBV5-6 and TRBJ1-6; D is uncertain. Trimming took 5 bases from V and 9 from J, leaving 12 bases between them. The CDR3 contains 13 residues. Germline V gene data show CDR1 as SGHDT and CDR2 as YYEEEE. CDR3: CASSISGPSPLHF. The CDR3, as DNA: TGTGCCAGCAGTATAAGCGGACCTTCACCCCTCCACTTT. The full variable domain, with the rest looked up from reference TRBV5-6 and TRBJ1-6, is DAGVTQSPTHLIKTRGQQVTLRCSPKSGHDTVSWYQQALGQGPQFIFQYYEEEERQRGNFPDRFSGHQFPNYSSELNVNALLLGDSALYLCASSISGPSPLHFGNGTRLTVT.